These T cell receptor beta chains were read from a single sample in a study of CD8 T cells in ankylosing spondylitis. A single record per CDR3 protein comes from TCRdb applying MiXCR to the 5' RACE reads. The sample consists of 35,000 to 50,000 distinct CDR3 sequences, roughly 3% of them appearing once. The sequenced sample was blood, either unsorted or a sorted T cell fraction (not recorded which). The receptors derive from a male donor with ankylosing spondylitis or in good health (not recorded which). CDR3s include the opening cysteine and the closing phenylalanine or tryptophan. Each record gives: V gene, clone size, CDR3 length, D gene, J gene, CDR3 DNA, CDR3 protein. The D gene is left open where the match is weak. Clone size is shown for a subset of rows, as once, few, many or a class of expanded clone.

TRBV9	many	16	-	TRBJ1-6	TGTGCCAGCAGCGTAGGCCCTAGCTCCTATAATTCACCCCTCCACTTT	CASSVGPSSYNSPLHF
TRBV9	many	16	TRBD1	TRBJ2-2	TGTGCCAGCAGCGCGCGGACAGGGGGCGGCACCGGGGAGCTGTTTTTT	CASSARTGGGTGELFF
TRBV9	many	14	TRBD2	TRBJ2-5	TGTGCCAGCAGCGTCACTAGCGCGGGGGAGACCCAGTACTTC	CASSVTSAGETQYF
TRBV9	many	15	TRBD2	TRBJ2-1	TGTGCCAGCAGCGTAGGCCGGGGGGGCTACAATGAGCAGTTCTTC	CASSVGRGGYNEQFF
TRBV9	many	16	TRBD2	TRBJ2-1	TGTGCCAGCAGCGTAGGGCTAGCGGACTCCTACAATGAGCAGTTCTTC	CASSVGLADSYNEQFF
TRBV9	many	19	TRBD2	TRBJ2-2	TGTGCCGCCCCGGCTATGGGACTAGTTGGTACGGCATGTTACGGGGAGCTGTTTTTT	CAAPAMGLVGTACYGELFF
TRBV9	-	14	TRBD1	TRBJ1-1	TGTGCCAGCAGCGGCCGGGACAGGGCCCCTGAAGCTTTCTTT	CASSGRDRAPEAFF
TRBV9	many	16	-	TRBJ2-2	TGTGCCAGCAGCGTAGGGGGGCTGCCGAACACCGGGGAGCTGTTTTTT	CASSVGGLPNTGELFF
TRBV9	many	16	-	TRBJ1-4	TGTGCCAGCAGCAAGTCCTTCAACCCAACTAATGAAAAACTGTTTTTT	CASSKSFNPTNEKLFF
TRBV9	many	12	-	TRBJ1-6	TGTGCCCTACCCGCCGGGAATTCACCCCTCCACTTT	CALPAGNSPLHF
TRBV9	many	15	-	TRBJ1-6	TGTGCCAGCAGCGTAGAGGACGTCTATAATTCACCCCTCCACTTT	CASSVEDVYNSPLHF
TRBV9	many	16	TRBD2	TRBJ2-3	TGTGCCAGCAGCCCTCCGGGACTAGCGGGCACAGATACGCAGTATTTT	CASSPPGLAGTDTQYF
TRBV9	few	15	TRBD1	TRBJ2-2	TGTGCCAGCAGCGTGACAGGGGACTTCACCGGGGAGCTGTTTTTT	CASSVTGDFTGELFF
TRBV9	many	17	-	TRBJ2-5	TGTGCCAGCAGCGTAGACCCAAGCGGCGGCTCGAAAGAGACCCAGTACTTC	CASSVDPSGGSKETQYF
TRBV9	few	17	TRBD2	TRBJ2-2	TGTGCCAGCAGCGTAGGTCGCGGGGGAGGAATAGTCGGGGAGCTGTTTTTT	CASSVGRGGGIVGELFF
TRBV9	many	16	-	TRBJ2-3	TGTGCCAGCAGCGTAAGACCTAGCGTCCCCACAGATACGCAGTATTTT	CASSVRPSVPTDTQYF
TRBV9	many	13	-	TRBJ2-5	TGTGCCAGCAGCCCAAGTGGGGGAGAGACCCAGTACTTC	CASSPSGGETQYF